This T cell receptor beta chain was retrieved from a study of blood T cell repertoires in COVID-19. Here immunoSEQ multiplex PCR was the method, and the copy in TCRdb shows in-frame clones only, minus some. The sample shows under 65,000 clones, roughly 87% of them seen only once. Germline V gene lookup returns CDR1 LNHDA and CDR2 SQIVND (reference sequence). This CDR3 has 17 residues. Trimming took 5 bases from V and 10 from J; bases not matched to a gene: 17. The chain couples TRBV19 to TRBJ1-6; 7 nucleotides line up with TRBD1. Source material: peripheral blood. The origin of this receptor is a man older than 75 in a cohort sampled during active COVID-19. The CDR3 region has the DNA TGTGCCAGTAGTGTGGAGGGACAGTACGTCGGCGGCTCACCCCTCCACTTT. The encoded protein is CASSVEGQYVGGSPLHF.